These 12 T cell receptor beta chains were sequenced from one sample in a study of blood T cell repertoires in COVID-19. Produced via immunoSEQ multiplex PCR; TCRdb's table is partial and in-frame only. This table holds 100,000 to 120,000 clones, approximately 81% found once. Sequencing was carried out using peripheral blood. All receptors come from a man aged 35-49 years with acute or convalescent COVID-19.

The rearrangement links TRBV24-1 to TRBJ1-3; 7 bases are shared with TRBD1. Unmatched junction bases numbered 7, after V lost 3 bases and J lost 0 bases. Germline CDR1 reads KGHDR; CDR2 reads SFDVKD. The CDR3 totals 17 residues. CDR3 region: CATSDAPGQHSGNTIYF. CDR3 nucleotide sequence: TGTGCCACCAGTGATGCCCCGGGACAGCACTCTGGAAACACCATATATTTT.

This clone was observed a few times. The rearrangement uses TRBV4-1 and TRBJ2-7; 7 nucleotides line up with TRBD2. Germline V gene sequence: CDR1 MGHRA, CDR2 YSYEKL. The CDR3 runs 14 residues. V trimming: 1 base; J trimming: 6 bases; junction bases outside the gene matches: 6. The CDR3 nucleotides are TGCGCCAGCAGCCAAGTCGAGAGGGAGGGCGAGCAGTACTTC. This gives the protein CASSQVEREGEQYF.

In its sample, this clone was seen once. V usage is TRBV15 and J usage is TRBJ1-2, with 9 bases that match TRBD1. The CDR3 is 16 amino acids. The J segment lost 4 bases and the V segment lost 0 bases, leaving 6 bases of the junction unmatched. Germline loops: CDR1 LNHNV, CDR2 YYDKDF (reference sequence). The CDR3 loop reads CATSREGQGALYGYTF. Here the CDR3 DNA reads TGTGCCACCAGCAGAGAGGGACAGGGTGCCCTCTATGGCTACACCTTC.

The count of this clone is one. The CDR3 sequence is CASSLGREFTDTQYF. The CDR3 bases are TGTGCCAGCAGCTTGGGGCGGGAGTTCACAGATACGCAGTATTTT. This chain links TRBV7-9 with TRBJ2-3; 7 positions agree with TRBD2. The J segment lost 2 bases and the V segment lost 3 bases, leaving 5 bases of the junction unmatched. The length of the CDR3 is 15 residues. The germline V gene encodes CDR1 SEHNR and CDR2 FQNEAQ (reference sequence).

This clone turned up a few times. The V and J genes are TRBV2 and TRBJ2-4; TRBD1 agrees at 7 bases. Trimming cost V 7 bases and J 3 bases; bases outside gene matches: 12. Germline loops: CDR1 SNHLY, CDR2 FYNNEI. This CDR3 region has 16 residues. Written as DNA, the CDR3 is TGTGCCAGCACTCCCCGGATCCGGGACAGCAAAAACATTCAGTACTTC. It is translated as CASTPRIRDSKNIQYF. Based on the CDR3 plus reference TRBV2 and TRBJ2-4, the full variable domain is EPEVTQTPSHQVTQMGQEVILRCVPISNHLYFYWYRQILGQKVEFLVSFYNNEISEKSEIFDDQFSVERPDGSNFTLKIRSTKLEDSAMYFCASTPRIRDSKNIQYFGAGTRLSVL.

CDR3 nucleotides: TGTGCCACGGTAGCGGGGGAAGGCACAGATACGCAGTATTTT. Translated: CATVAGEGTDTQYF. The chain couples TRBV10-3 to TRBJ2-3; 9 bases fit TRBD2. J was trimmed by 1 base and V by 10 bases; bases with no gene match: 6. CDR1 is ENHRY, CDR2 SYGVKD, per germline. The CDR3 has 14 residues.

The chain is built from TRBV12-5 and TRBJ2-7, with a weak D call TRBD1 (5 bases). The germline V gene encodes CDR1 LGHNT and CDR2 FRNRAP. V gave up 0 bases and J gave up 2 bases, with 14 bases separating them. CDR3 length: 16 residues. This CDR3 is CASGLVTGAETYEQYF. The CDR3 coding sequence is TGTGCTAGTGGTTTGGTAACTGGGGCTGAGACCTACGAGCAGTACTTC.

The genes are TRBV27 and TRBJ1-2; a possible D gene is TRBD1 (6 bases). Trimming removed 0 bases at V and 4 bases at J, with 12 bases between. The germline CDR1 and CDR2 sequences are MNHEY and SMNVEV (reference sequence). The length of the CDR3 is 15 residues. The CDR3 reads CASSLSAGVIYGYTF. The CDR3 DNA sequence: TGTGCCAGCAGTTTATCGGCAGGGGTGATCTATGGCTACACCTTC.

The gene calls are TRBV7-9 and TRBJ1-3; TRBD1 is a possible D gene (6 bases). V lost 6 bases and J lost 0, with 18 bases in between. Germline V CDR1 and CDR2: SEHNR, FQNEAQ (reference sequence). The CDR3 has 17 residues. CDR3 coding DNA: TGTGCCAGCAGGCGAGACACAGGGACCAACTCTGGAAACACCATATATTTT. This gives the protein CASRRDTGTNSGNTIYF. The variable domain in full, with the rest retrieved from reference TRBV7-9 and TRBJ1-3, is DTGVSQNPRHKITKRGQNVTFRCDPISEHNRLYWYRQTLGQGPEFLTYFQNEAQLEKSRLLSDRFSAERPKGSFSTLEIQRTEQGDSAMYLCASRRDTGTNSGNTIYFGEGSWLTVV.

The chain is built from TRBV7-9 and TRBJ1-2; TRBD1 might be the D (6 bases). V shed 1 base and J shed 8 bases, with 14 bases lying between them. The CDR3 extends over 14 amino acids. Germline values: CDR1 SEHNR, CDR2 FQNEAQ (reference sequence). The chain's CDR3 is CASSLDRAGWGYTF. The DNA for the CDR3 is TGTGCCAGCAGCTTAGACAGGGCAGGATGGGGCTACACCTTC.

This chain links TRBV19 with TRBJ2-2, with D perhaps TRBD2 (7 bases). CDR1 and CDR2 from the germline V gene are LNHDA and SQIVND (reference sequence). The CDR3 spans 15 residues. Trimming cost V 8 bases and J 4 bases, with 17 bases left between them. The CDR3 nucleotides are TGTGCCAGTGCCCGGGGGGCCGGGACCACCGGGGAGCTGTTTTTT. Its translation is CASARGAGTTGELFF.

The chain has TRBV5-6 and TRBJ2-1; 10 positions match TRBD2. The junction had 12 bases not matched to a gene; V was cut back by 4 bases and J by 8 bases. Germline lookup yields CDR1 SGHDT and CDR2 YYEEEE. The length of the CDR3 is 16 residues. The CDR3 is CASSPNPSGGADEQFF. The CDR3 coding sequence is TGTGCCAGCAGCCCAAACCCCAGCGGGGGGGCGGATGAGCAGTTCTTC. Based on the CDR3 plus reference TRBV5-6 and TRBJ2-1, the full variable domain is DAGVTQSPTHLIKTRGQQVTLRCSPKSGHDTVSWYQQALGQGPQFIFQYYEEEERQRGNFPDRFSGHQFPNYSSELNVNALLLGDSALYLCASSPNPSGGADEQFFGPGTRLTVL.